What follows are 11 T cell receptor beta chains derived from one specimen sequenced in a study of blood T cell repertoires in COVID-19. Only in-frame clones appear in the TCRdb table, and some are missing; sequencing was by immunoSEQ multiplex PCR. The sample yields approximately 210,000 clones, roughly four fifths seen once. Sequencing was done on a sample of peripheral blood. Source of these receptors: a woman aged 50 to 60 with active or convalescent COVID-19.

The chain uses TRBV18 and TRBJ1-2; no clear D. Germline-derived CDR1 and CDR2 are KGHSH and LQKENI. The CDR3 has 15 amino acids. V lost 2 bases and J lost 0, with 10 bases in between. The CDR3 DNA follows: TGTGCCAGCTCACCAGAGAGGGAGGCTAACTATGGCTACACCTTC. Translated, it gives CASSPEREANYGYTF.

The CDR3 protein is CASSLISSGALQYF. The CDR3 DNA follows: TGTGCCAGCAGTTTAATATCCAGCGGGGCCCTTCAGTACTTC. This chain connects TRBV28 to TRBJ2-7; TRBD2 matches 7 bases. This CDR3 has 14 residues. V lost 2 bases, J lost 10 bases, and 11 bases stayed unmatched. Germline V gene data show CDR1 as MDHEN and CDR2 as SYDVKM.

The chain recombines TRBV19 with TRBJ1-6; the D gene is possibly TRBD1 (6 bases). Germline V lookup: CDR1 LNHDA, CDR2 SQIVND (reference sequence). The CDR3 sequence is 13 residues long. Trimming left V 5 bases short and J 8 bases short, with 10 bases between. Written as DNA, the CDR3 is TGTGCCAGTAGTCAGGCAGGGGATTCACCCCTCCACTTT. Its translation: CASSQAGDSPLHF. Variable domain in full (rest from reference TRBV19 and TRBJ1-6): DGGITQSPKYLFRKEGQNVTLSCEQNLNHDAMYWYRQDPGQGLRLIYYSQIVNDFQKGDIAEGYSVSREKKESFPLTVTSAQKNPTAFYLCASSQAGDSPLHFGNGTRLTVT.

The rearrangement joins TRBV11-2 to TRBJ2-3; 7 positions agree with TRBD2. The CDR3 contains 16 residues. Trimming took 1 base from V and 1 from J; bases not matched to a gene: 5. Germline lookup yields CDR1 SGHAT and CDR2 FQNNGV. The CDR3 spells CASSLGRGTRTDTQYF. The CDR3 DNA sequence: TGTGCCAGCAGCTTAGGGCGGGGGACCCGCACAGATACGCAGTATTTT.

This sequence joins TRBV18 and TRBJ2-1; maybe TRBD2 (6 bases). The germline V gene has CDR1 KGHSH and CDR2 LQKENI. V dropped 1 base and J dropped 0 bases, with 22 bases sitting between them. This CDR3 spans 20 amino acids. The chain's CDR3 is CASSPQRSGRLPSSYNEQFF. Here the CDR3 DNA reads TGTGCCAGCTCACCACAGCGTAGCGGACGGCTCCCCTCCTCCTACAATGAGCAGTTCTTC.

J is TRBJ1-5 and V is TRBV28; 7 nucleotides match TRBD1. The CDR3 consists of 15 residues. The V gene end was trimmed by 7 bases and the J gene end by 7 bases; junction bases not matched to a gene: 13. Germline CDR1 reads MDHEN; CDR2 reads SYDVKM. In DNA form, the CDR3 reads TGTGCCAGCATGTCGTGGGGCAGGGGGTACCAGCCCCAGCATTTT. It yields the protein CASMSWGRGYQPQHF.

The chain employs TRBV7-9 and TRBJ2-3; D is undetermined. From germline, CDR1 is SEHNR and CDR2 FQNEAQ (reference sequence). Trimming shortened V by 0 bases and J by 7 bases, and 8 bases separated the two germline ends. The CDR3 totals 13 residues. CDR3 loop: CASSLAATNTQYF. The CDR3 region has the DNA TGTGCCAGCAGCTTAGCCGCGACAAATACGCAGTATTTT. The whole variable domain, remainder taken from reference TRBV7-9 and TRBJ2-3, is DTGVSQNPRHKITKRGQNVTFRCDPISEHNRLYWYRQTLGQGPEFLTYFQNEAQLEKSRLLSDRFSAERPKGSFSTLEIQRTEQGDSAMYLCASSLAATNTQYFGPGTRLTVL.

The rearrangement links TRBV19 to TRBJ1-3; weak D call: TRBD1 (5 bases). The CDR3 sequence is 14 residues long. The V end lost 7 bases, the J end lost 5 bases, and 15 bases lay between the germline ends. Germline loops: CDR1 LNHDA, CDR2 SQIVND (reference sequence). Written as DNA, the CDR3 is TGTGCCAGTAAGGAGGGGCATCAACGAAACACCATATATTTT. Translating it yields CASKEGHQRNTIYF.

The genes are TRBV19 and TRBJ2-1, with no clear D. The CDR3 length is 12 residues. In germline, CDR1 is LNHDA, CDR2 SQIVND (reference sequence). Trimming pared 5 bases from V and 4 bases from J, leaving 6 bases between. This CDR3 reads CASSGAYNEQFF. The CDR3, as DNA: TGTGCCAGTAGTGGAGCTTACAATGAGCAGTTCTTC.

This chain links TRBV6-5 with TRBJ1-5, with 11 bases fitting TRBD1. Germline V CDR1 and CDR2: MNHEY, SVGAGI. The CDR3 has 14 residues. The junction had 9 bases not matched to a gene; V was cut back by 9 bases and J by 8 bases. CDR3 nucleotide sequence: TGTGCCAGTTTGGGACAGGGGGACGTGGAGCCCCAGCATTTT. As protein: CASLGQGDVEPQHF.

The rearrangement links TRBV2 to TRBJ1-5; weak D call: TRBD1 (5 bases). Germline CDR1 reads SNHLY; CDR2 reads FYNNEI. V lost 7 bases and J lost 3, with 16 bases in between. The CDR3 consists of 15 residues. The CDR3 sequence is CASTYNSGSNQPQHF. The CDR3 nucleotides are TGTGCCAGCACCTACAACTCAGGGTCCAATCAGCCCCAGCATTTT.